The rows below give T cell receptor beta chains drawn from one sample of a study of molecular identifiers for immune sequencing clone quantification. TCRdb re-derived calls from the PCR reads in MiXCR, one entry per CDR3 protein. The data contain 60,000 to 70,000 distinct CDR3 sequences, 15% to 20% of them singletons. The sequenced material came from naive CD8+ T cells from blood, with Jurkat cell RNA spiked in. Every receptor here comes from a human donor in good health. Some libraries in this study had Jurkat cell RNA spiked in. Each CDR3 is given with its conserved first and last residue. Fields, in order: J gene, D gene, clone size, V gene, CDR3 DNA, CDR3 protein. The D gene is left open where the match is weak. Expanded clones get a size class; other rows say once, few or many, or leave the size out.

>TRBJ2-3|TRBD2|many|TRBV28
TGTGCCAGCAGGGGACTAGCGGGATTAATTGGTACAGATACGCAGTATTTT
CASRGLAGLIGTDTQYF
>TRBJ1-5|-|many|TRBV6-1
TGTGCCAGCAAGAATCCCAATCAGCCCCAGCATTTT
CASKNPNQPQHF
>TRBJ2-7|-|many|TRBV20-1
TGCAGTGCCAGGAAAGAACGGGGCTACGAGCAGTACTTC
CSARKERGYEQYF
>TRBJ2-1|TRBD2|-|TRBV20-1
TGCAGTGCTAGGGGACTAGCGGGTGTTTACAATGAGCAGTTCTTC
CSARGLAGVYNEQFF
>TRBJ1-2|-|-|TRBV12-3/TRBV12-4
TGTGCCAGCAGCTCCCCGGCACAGGGAGATGGCTACACCTTC
CASSSPAQGDGYTF
>TRBJ1-1|-|many|TRBV6-6
TGTGCCAGCAGTCTGACGGACATCCTGAACACTGAAGCTTTCTTT
CASSLTDILNTEAFF
>TRBJ2-1|TRBD2|few|TRBV13
TGTGCCAGCAGCTCCCTAGCGGTTGAGGCTCCTCTATACAATGAGCAGTTCTTC
CASSSLAVEAPLYNEQFF
>TRBJ2-2|TRBD1|many|TRBV19
TGTGCCAGTAGTAAGCGGCAGGGGGATTACACCGGGGAGCTGTTTTTT
CASSKRQGDYTGELFF
>TRBJ2-1|TRBD2|few|TRBV4-1
TGCGCCAGCAGCCAAGAACTCCCGGGACTAGCGGGATCCATGGACAATGAGCAGTTCTTC
CASSQELPGLAGSMDNEQFF
>TRBJ2-1|-|-|TRBV7-7
TGTGCCAGCAGCCCTGGCTTGGAGCGGGGACTCAGGGGTGAGCGGTTCTTC
CASSPGLERGLRGERFF
>TRBJ2-5|TRBD2|many|TRBV7-2
TGTGCCAGCAGTAATAGGTGGAACAGCGGGAGGGCCGTAGAGACCCAGTACTTC
CASSNRWNSGRAVETQYF
>TRBJ2-6|TRBD1|many|TRBV2
TGTGCCAGCTACAAGGACAGGTACTCTGGGGCCAACGTCCTGACTTTC
CASYKDRYSGANVLTF
>TRBJ2-3|-|many|TRBV28
TGTGCCAGCAGTTTATGGTACACAGATACGCAGTATTTT
CASSLWYTDTQYF
>TRBJ2-1|-|-|TRBV20-1
TGCAGTGCTGTTTATCCTAGCGTTCCCTACAATGAGCGGTTCTTC
CSAVYPSVPYNERFF
>TRBJ1-5|-|many|TRBV12-3/TRBV12-4
TGTGCCAGCAGTTTGGCGGGTTGGAGCAATCAGCCCCAGCATTTT
CASSLAGWSNQPQHF
>TRBJ1-6|-|few|TRBV30
TGTGCCTGGAGTGTTCAGGATATCTATAATTCACCCCTCCACTTT
CAWSVQDIYNSPLHF
>TRBJ1-5|-|many|TRBV28
TGTGCCAGCAGTCTAAGGGTTTCCAATCAGCCCCAGCATTTT
CASSLRVSNQPQHF
>TRBJ2-7|-|few|TRBV7-9
TGTGCCAGCAGCTTAGGATCCCCTCCAGGGGAGCAGTACTTC
CASSLGSPPGEQYF
>TRBJ2-5|TRBD2|many|TRBV20-1
TGCAGTGCTAAGGTGGCTCCGGGACTAGCGGCAAATCTGCCCCAAGAGACCCAGTACTTC
CSAKVAPGLAANLPQETQYF
>TRBJ2-5|TRBD2|many|TRBV5-6
TGTGCCAGCAGCTTAATAGCGGGAAGAGAGACCCAGTACTTC
CASSLIAGRETQYF
>TRBJ1-1|-|many|TRBV2
TGTGCCAGCAGAGGAGCGTATGGAGTACAGCGCCCAAACACTGAAGCTTTCTTT
CASRGAYGVQRPNTEAFF
>TRBJ1-6|-|many|TRBV27
TGTGCCAGCAGTTTAGGGGGTTGGGACCTAGCAAATTCACCCCTCCACTTT
CASSLGGWDLANSPLHF
>TRBJ1-5|TRBD1|many|TRBV12-3/TRBV12-4
TGTGCCAGCAGAGAGGGACAGGGGCTTCAGCCCCAGCATTTT
CASREGQGLQPQHF
>TRBJ1-1|-|many|TRBV5-1
TGCGCCAGCAGCTTAGGGGGGATGAACACTGAAGCTTTCTTT
CASSLGGMNTEAFF
>TRBJ2-1|TRBD2|many|TRBV7-8
TGTGCCAGCAGCTTAGGCGGGAGGACATACAATGAGCAGTTCTTC
CASSLGGRTYNEQFF
>TRBJ2-1|-|-|TRBV27
TGTGCCCGCCTATGGGGCGGGTCCTACAATGAGCAGTTCTTC
CARLWGGSYNEQFF
>TRBJ1-3|-|many|TRBV20-1
TGCAGTGCTAGGGGGGGGGGATCTGGAAACACCATATATTTT
CSARGGGSGNTIYF
>TRBJ1-1|-|many|TRBV12-3/TRBV12-4
TGTGCCAGCAGTTTCTCAGACTTTCGGGGTGAAGCTTTCTTT
CASSFSDFRGEAFF
>TRBJ2-2|-|few|TRBV6-1
TGTGCCAGCACTCAGGTGAACACCGGGGAGCTGTTTTTT
CASTQVNTGELFF
>TRBJ2-7|TRBD1|-|TRBV5-5
TGTGCCAGCAGCTGGGACAGAAGTTACGAGCAGTACTTC
CASSWDRSYEQYF
>TRBJ1-2|-|many|TRBV4-2
TGTGCCAGCAGCCAAGAATTTGTGCAGGGGACGGCTGGCTACACCTTC
CASSQEFVQGTAGYTF
>TRBJ1-1|-|-|TRBV6-1
TGTGCCAGCAGTGTACGGGGTAAGAACACTGAAGCTTTCTTT
CASSVRGKNTEAFF
>TRBJ2-7|TRBD2|many|TRBV28
TGTGCCAGCAGCCTGGGTAGCGGGTCCTACGAGCAGTACTTC
CASSLGSGSYEQYF
>TRBJ1-1|-|many|TRBV4-1
TGCGCCAGCAGCCAAGCCCCTCACCAGAACACTGAAGCTTTCTTT
CASSQAPHQNTEAFF
>TRBJ2-3|TRBD1|many|TRBV7-8
TGTGCCAGCAGCTTAGAGGGGACAGGGGGGGTAAATACGCAGTATTTT
CASSLEGTGGVNTQYF
>TRBJ2-7|-|many|TRBV28
TGTGCCAGCAGTTTAGCGGGGAACGAGCAGTACTTC
CASSLAGNEQYF
>TRBJ2-1|-|many|TRBV19
TGTGCCAGTAGTCCATGGGGTCCCGATGAGCAGTTCTTC
CASSPWGPDEQFF
>TRBJ1-6|TRBD1|-|TRBV27
TGTGCCAGCAGTCCGACAGGGGTTGAAGATTCACCCCTCCACTTT
CASSPTGVEDSPLHF
>TRBJ1-2|-|many|TRBV19
TGTGCCAGTCTTGGGGCGACGGATAACTTTCCGAACTGTGGCTACACCTTC
CASLGATDNFPNCGYTF
>TRBJ2-7|TRBD1|many|TRBV11-2
TGTGCCAGCAGCTCTAACCCCCCGGGACAGGCTTACTACGAGCAGTACTTC
CASSSNPPGQAYYEQYF
>TRBJ2-3|-|many|TRBV7-6
TGTGCCAGCAGCCAGACTACCGGTAGCACAGATACGCAGTATTTT
CASSQTTGSTDTQYF
>TRBJ1-2|-|few|TRBV5-1
TGCGCCAGCAGCTTGTTCCCAGGGGATGTCTATGGCTACACCTTC
CASSLFPGDVYGYTF
>TRBJ2-2|-|many|TRBV27
TGTGCCAGCAGTTTCCGCACCGGGGAGCTGTTTTTT
CASSFRTGELFF
>TRBJ1-5|-|many|TRBV28
TGTGCCAGCAGGGATCGCGCGCGGAATCAGCCCCAGCATTTT
CASRDRARNQPQHF
>TRBJ2-1|TRBD2|many|TRBV29-1
TGCAGCGTTGCCGAGACTAGCCACAATGAGCAGTTCTTC
CSVAETSHNEQFF
>TRBJ1-5|-|many|TRBV30
TGTGCCTGGAGTGTAACGGCAGGGCGAATGAGGCCCCAGCATTTT
CAWSVTAGRMRPQHF
>TRBJ2-2|TRBD2|many|TRBV20-1
TGCAGTGCTAGACCCGGACTAGCGGGATTGGCCGGGGAGCTGTTTTTT
CSARPGLAGLAGELFF
>TRBJ2-1|-|few|TRBV7-8
TGTGCCAGCAGCCTACGACTAGGGTCGTACAATGAGCAGTTCTTC
CASSLRLGSYNEQFF
>TRBJ2-5|TRBD1|many|TRBV29-1
TGCAGCGTTGATGGGACAGGGGGCGGTAATGGACAAGAGACCCAGTACTTC
CSVDGTGGGNGQETQYF
>TRBJ2-5|TRBD1|many|TRBV4-1
TGCGCCAGCAGCCGAGGGTCCGGGACAGACGTCCAAGAGACCCAGTACTTC
CASSRGSGTDVQETQYF
>TRBJ1-1|-|many|TRBV19
TGTGCCAGTAGTCCTGATTGGACTGAAGCTTTCTTT
CASSPDWTEAFF
>TRBJ1-5|TRBD1|-|TRBV4-1
TGCGCCAGCAGCCACGCACAGGGGGGCAATCAGCCCCAGCATTTT
CASSHAQGGNQPQHF